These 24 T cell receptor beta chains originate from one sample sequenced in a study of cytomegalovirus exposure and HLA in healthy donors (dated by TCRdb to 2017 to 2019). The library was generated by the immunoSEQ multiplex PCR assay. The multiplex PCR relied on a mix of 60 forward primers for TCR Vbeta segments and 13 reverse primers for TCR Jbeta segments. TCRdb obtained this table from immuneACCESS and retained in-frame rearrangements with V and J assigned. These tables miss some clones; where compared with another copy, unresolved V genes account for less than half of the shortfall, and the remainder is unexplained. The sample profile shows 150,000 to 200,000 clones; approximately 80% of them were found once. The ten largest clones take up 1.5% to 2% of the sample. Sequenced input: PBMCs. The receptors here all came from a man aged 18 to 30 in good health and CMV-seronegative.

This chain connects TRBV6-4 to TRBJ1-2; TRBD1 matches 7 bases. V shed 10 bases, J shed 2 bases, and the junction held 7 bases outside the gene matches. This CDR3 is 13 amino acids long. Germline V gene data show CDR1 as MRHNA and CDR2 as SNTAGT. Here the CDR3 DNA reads TGTGCCAACAAAAGGGACAGCAACTATGGCTACACCTTC. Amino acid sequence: CANKRDSNYGYTF.

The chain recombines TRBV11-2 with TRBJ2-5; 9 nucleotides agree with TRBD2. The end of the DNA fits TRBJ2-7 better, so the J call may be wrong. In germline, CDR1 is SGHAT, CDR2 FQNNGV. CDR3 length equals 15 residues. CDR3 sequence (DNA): TGTGCCAGCAGCTCACCGGGACTAGCCTTGCACGAGCAGTACTTC. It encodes CASSSPGLALHEQYF.

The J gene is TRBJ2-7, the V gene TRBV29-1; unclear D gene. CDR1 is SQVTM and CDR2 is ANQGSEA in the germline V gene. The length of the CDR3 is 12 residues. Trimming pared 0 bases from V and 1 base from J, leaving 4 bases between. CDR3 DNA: TGCAGCGTTGAAGACAGTTCCTACGAGCAGTACTTC. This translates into CSVEDSSYEQYF.

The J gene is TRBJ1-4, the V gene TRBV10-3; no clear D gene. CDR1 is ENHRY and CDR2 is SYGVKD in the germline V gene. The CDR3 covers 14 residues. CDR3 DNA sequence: TGTGCTACCAGCCGGGAAATGGGTAATGAAAAACTGTTTTTT. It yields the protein CATSREMGNEKLFF.

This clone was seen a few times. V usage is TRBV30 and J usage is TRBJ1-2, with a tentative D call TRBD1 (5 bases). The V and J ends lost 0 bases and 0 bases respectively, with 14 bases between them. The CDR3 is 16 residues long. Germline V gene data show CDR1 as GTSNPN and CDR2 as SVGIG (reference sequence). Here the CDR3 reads CAWSVGVTPTNYGYTF. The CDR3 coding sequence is TGTGCCTGGAGTGTAGGGGTGACACCTACTAACTATGGCTACACCTTC.

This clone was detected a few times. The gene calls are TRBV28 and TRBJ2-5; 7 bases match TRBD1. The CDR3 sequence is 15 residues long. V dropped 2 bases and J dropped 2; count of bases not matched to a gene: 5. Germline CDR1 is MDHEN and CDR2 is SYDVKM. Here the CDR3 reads CASSLGTGVQETQYF. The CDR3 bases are TGTGCCAGCAGTTTAGGAACAGGGGTACAAGAGACCCAGTACTTC.

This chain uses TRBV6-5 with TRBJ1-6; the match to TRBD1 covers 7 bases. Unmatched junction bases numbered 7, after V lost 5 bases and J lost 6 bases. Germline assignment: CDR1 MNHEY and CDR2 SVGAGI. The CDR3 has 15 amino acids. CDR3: CASSVFGQVNSPLHF. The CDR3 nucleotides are TGTGCCAGCAGTGTATTCGGACAGGTTAATTCACCCCTCCACTTT.

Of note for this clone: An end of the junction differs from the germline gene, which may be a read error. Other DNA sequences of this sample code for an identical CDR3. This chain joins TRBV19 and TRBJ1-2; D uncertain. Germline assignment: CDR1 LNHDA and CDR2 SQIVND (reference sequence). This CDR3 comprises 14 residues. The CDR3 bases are TGCGCCAGTAGTATTGGAGTAGGAACCTATGGCTACACCTTC. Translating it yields CASSIGVGTYGYTF. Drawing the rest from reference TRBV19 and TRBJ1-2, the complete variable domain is DGGITQSPKYLFRKEGQNVTLSCEQNLNHDAMYWYRQDPGQGLRLIYYSQIVNDFQKGDIAEGYSVSREKKESFPLTVTSAQKNPTAFYLCASSIGVGTYGYTFGSGTRLTVV.

CDR3 in amino acids: CASSLGHTYGYTF. CDR3 DNA: TGCGCCAGCAGCTTGGGACACACCTATGGCTACACCTTC. The chain carries TRBV5-1 and TRBJ1-2; D is unresolved. The CDR3 has 13 residues. The ends were cut back, 0 bases at V and 4 bases at J, with 7 bases in the middle. Germline V gene lookup returns CDR1 SGHRS and CDR2 YFSETQ.

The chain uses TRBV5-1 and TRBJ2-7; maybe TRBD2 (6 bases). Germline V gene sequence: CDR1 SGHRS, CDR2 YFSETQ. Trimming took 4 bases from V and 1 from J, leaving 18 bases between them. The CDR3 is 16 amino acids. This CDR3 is CASSAQGAGVSYEQYF. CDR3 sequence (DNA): TGCGCCAGCAGCGCCCAAGGAGCGGGCGTGTCCTACGAGCAGTACTTC.

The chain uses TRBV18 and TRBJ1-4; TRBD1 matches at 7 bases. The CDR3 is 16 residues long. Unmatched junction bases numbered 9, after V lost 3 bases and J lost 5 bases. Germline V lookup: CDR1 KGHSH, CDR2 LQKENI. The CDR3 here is CASSPGSGTDNEKLFF. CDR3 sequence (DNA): TGTGCCAGCTCACCGGGATCCGGGACAGACAATGAAAAACTGTTTTTT.

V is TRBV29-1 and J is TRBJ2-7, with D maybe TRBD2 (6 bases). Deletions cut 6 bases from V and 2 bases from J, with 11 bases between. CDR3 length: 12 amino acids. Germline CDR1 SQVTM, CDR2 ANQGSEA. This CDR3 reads CSVAPGAYEQYF. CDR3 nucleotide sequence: TGCAGCGTCGCACCGGGAGCCTACGAGCAGTACTTC.

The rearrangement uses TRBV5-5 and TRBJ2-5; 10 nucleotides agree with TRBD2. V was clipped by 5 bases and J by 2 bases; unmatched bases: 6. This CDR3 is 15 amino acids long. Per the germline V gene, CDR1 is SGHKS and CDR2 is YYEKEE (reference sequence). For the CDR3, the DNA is TGTGCCAGCAGGCGCAGCGGGGGGGAACAAGAGACCCAGTACTTC. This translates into CASRRSGGEQETQYF.

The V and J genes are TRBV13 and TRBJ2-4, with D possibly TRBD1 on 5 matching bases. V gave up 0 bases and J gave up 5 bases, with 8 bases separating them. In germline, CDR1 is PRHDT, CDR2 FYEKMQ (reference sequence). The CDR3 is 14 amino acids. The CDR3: CASSLGQGQNIQYF. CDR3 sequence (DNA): TGTGCCAGCAGCTTAGGGCAGGGCCAAAACATTCAGTACTTC.

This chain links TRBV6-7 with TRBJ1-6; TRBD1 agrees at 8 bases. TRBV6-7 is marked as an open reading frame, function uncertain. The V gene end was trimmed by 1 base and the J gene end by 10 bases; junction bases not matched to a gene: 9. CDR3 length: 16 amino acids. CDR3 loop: CASSYYTDRVGSPLHF. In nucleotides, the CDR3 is TGTGCCAGCAGTTACTATACGGACAGGGTAGGGTCACCCCTCCACTTT.

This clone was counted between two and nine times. The CDR3 coding sequence is TGTGCCAGCAGTTACAATCGGGTTGGCTACACCTTC. Protein sequence: CASSYNRVGYTF. The gene calls are TRBV6-5 and TRBJ1-2; D gene ambiguous. The germline gives CDR1 MNHEY, CDR2 SVGAGI. V lost 2 bases and J 7 bases, leaving 8 bases between the germline ends. The CDR3 runs 12 residues.

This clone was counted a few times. Here the CDR3 DNA reads TGCGCCAGCAGCCAAGTCCCCGGGGTGGGAACCGGGGAGCTGTTTTTT. It translates to CASSQVPGVGTGELFF. V usage is TRBV4-1 and J usage is TRBJ2-2; D possibly corresponds to TRBD2 (5 bases). The V and J ends lost 1 base and 5 bases respectively, with 14 bases between them. The CDR3 loop spans 16 amino acids. Germline V gives CDR1 MGHRA, CDR2 YSYEKL.

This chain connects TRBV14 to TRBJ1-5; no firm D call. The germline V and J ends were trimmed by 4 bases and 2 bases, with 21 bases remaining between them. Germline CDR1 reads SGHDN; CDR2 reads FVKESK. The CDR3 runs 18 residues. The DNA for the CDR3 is TGTGCCAGCAGCCCCGGAGGAACACTGAGGGTAGGCAATCAGCCCCAGCATTTT. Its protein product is CASSPGGTLRVGNQPQHF. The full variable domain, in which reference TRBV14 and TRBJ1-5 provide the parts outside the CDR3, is EAGVTQFPSHSVIEKGQTVTLRCDPISGHDNLYWYRRVMGKEIKFLLHFVKESKQDESGMPNNRFLAERTGGTYSTLKVQPAELEDSGVYFCASSPGGTLRVGNQPQHFGDGTRLSIL.

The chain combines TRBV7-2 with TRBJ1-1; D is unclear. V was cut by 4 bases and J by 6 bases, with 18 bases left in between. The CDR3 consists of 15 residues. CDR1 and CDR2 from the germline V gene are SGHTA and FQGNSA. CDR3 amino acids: CASSSYPGSNSEAFF. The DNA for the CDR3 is TGTGCCAGCAGCTCCTACCCGGGGTCTAATTCTGAAGCTTTCTTT.

The CDR3 bases are TGTGCCAGCCTGAGAGCGGGCTCCTACGAGCAGTACTTC. This translates into CASLRAGSYEQYF. This chain connects TRBV7-9 to TRBJ2-7; TRBD2 might be the D (6 bases). The CDR3 has 13 residues. Trimming took 8 bases from V and 0 from J, leaving 11 bases between them. CDR1 is SEHNR and CDR2 is FQNEAQ in the germline V gene (reference sequence).

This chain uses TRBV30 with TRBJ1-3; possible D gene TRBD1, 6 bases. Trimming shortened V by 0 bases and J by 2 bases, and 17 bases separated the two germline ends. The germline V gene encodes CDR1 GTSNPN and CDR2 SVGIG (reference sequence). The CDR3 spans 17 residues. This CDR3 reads CAWSVQGKSFAGNTIYF. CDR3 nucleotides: TGTGCCTGGAGTGTACAGGGAAAGTCATTCGCTGGAAACACCATATATTTT.

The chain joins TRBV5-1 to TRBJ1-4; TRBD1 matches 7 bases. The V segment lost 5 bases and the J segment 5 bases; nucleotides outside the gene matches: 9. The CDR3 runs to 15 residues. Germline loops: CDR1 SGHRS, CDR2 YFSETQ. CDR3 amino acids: CASRFGGQRNEKLFF. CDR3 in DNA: TGCGCCAGCAGATTCGGGGGACAGCGGAATGAAAAACTGTTTTTT.

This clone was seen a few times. DNA for the CDR3: TGTGCCAGTAGCCTAAACAGGGGGCTAAGTGAAAAACTGTTTTTT. Translated, it gives CASSLNRGLSEKLFF. The rearrangement links TRBV19 to TRBJ1-4; 9 bases are shared with TRBD1. This CDR3 is built from 15 residues. Unmatched junction bases numbered 9, after V lost 6 bases and J lost 7 bases. Germline V lookup: CDR1 LNHDA, CDR2 SQIVND (reference sequence).

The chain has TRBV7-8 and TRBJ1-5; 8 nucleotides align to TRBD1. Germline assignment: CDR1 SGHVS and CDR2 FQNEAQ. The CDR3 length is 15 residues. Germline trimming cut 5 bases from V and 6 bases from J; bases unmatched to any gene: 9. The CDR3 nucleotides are TGTGCCAGCAGCCCCCGACAGGGGAGAGGTCAGCCCCAGCATTTT. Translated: CASSPRQGRGQPQHF.